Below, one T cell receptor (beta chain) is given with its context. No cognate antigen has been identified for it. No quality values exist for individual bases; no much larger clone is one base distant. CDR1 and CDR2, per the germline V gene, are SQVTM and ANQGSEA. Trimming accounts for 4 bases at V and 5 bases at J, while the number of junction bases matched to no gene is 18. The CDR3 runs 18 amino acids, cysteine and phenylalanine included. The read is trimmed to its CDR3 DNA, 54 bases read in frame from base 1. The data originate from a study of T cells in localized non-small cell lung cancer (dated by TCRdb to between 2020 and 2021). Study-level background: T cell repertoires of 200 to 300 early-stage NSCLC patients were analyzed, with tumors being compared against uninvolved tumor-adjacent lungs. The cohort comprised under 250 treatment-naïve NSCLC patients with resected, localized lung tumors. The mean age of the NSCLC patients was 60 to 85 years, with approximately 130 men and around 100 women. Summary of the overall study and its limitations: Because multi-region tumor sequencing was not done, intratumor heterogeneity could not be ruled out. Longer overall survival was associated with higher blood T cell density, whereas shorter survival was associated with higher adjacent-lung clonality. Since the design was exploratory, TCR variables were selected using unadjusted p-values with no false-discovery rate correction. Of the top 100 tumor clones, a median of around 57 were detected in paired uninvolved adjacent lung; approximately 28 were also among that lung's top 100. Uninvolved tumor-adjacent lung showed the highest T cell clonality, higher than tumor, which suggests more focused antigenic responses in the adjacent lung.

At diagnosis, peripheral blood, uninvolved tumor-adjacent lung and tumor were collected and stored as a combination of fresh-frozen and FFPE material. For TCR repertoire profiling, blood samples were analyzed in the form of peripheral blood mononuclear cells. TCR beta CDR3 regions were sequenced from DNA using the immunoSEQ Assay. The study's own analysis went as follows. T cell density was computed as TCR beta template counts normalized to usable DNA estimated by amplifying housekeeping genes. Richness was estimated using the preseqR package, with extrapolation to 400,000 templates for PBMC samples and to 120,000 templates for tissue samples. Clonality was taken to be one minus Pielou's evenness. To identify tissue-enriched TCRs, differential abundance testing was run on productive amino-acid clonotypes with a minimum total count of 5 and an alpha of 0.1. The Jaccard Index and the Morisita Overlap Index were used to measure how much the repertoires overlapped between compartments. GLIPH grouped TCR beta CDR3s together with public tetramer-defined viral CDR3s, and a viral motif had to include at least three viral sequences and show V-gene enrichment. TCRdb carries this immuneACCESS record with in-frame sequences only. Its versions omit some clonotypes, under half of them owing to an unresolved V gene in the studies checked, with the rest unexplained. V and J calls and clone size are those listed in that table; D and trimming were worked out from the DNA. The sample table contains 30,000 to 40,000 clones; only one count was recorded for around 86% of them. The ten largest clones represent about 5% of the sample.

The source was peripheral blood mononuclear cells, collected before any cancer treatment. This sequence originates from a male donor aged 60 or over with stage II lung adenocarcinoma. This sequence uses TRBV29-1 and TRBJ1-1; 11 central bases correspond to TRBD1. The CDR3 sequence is CSVVLFGQGAFLGTEAFF. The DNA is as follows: TGCAGCGTTGTCCTGTTCGGACAGGGGGCCTTCCTCGGTACTGAAGCTTTCTTT.